This T cell receptor (beta chain) comes out of a study of PD-1 blockade in classical Hodgkin lymphoma. TCRdb keeps only in-frame clones here, not all; method: immunoSEQ multiplex PCR. The sample lists about 94,000 clones; roughly nine tenths were seen once. Trimming pared 5 bases from V and 8 bases from J, leaving 22 bases between. In germline, CDR1 is SEHNR, CDR2 FQNEAQ (reference sequence). This CDR3 has 16 residues. Brentuximab vedotin exposure varied among the patients, all of whom had relapsed after autologous stem cell transplantation. Points on this clone: As yet, its antigen is unknown.

Study-wide findings and caveats: TCR diversity in CD4+, not CD8+, cells rose significantly by C4D1. Complete responders matched newly diagnosed patients in baseline diversity.

The J gene is TRBJ2-1, the V gene TRBV7-9, with D maybe TRBD2 (5 bases). Sequenced material: peripheral blood mononuclear cells (PBMCs), taken before the second cycle of nivolumab. This receptor was obtained from a human donor with classical Hodgkin lymphoma. Here the CDR3 DNA reads TGTGCCAGCAGCGAACACGGGAAGCGGAAGGTAGATGAGCAGTTCTTC. This codes for CASSEHGKRKVDEQFF.